The 5 T cell receptor beta chains below come from one sample, sequenced in a study of cytomegalovirus exposure and HLA in healthy donors. The PCR employed 60 Vbeta primers together with 13 Jbeta primers. Repertoires were generated with immunoSEQ multiplex PCR, while TCRdb's copy carries only in-frame clones and drops some. The sample has under 200,000 clones; roughly 80% are singletons. Source material: PBMCs. The receptors were gathered from a female donor in good health and CMV-seronegative.

V usage is TRBV2 and J usage is TRBJ2-3; 11 positions agree with TRBD2. J lost 4 bases, V lost 6 bases, and 12 bases had no gene match. The CDR3 covers 17 residues. The germline CDR1 and CDR2 sequences are SNHLY and FYNNEI. CDR3 sequence: CASRVYVLAGEPDTQYF. The DNA of the CDR3 is TGTGCCAGCAGAGTGTACGTACTAGCGGGGGAGCCAGATACGCAGTATTTT.

This chain uses TRBV28 with TRBJ2-1; 10 nucleotides align to TRBD2. The germline V gene encodes CDR1 MDHEN and CDR2 SYDVKM. V shed 4 bases, J shed 5 bases, and the junction held 11 bases outside the gene matches. This CDR3 comprises 17 residues. DNA of the CDR3: TGTGCCAGCAGTTCCCAAATTACTAGCGGGGCGAACAATGAGCAGTTCTTC. Translation: CASSSQITSGANNEQFF.

V usage is TRBV6-6 and J usage is TRBJ2-7; 11 bases are a match to TRBD1. The CDR3 runs to 15 residues. Germline-derived CDR1 and CDR2 are MNHNY and SVGAGI (reference sequence). The trim removed 5 bases at V and 4 bases at J, leaving 7 bases unmatched. CDR3 nucleotide sequence: TGTGCCAGCAGTCCTGAGGGGACAGGGGGATACGAGCAGTACTTC. Its translation: CASSPEGTGGYEQYF.

The gene calls are TRBV5-1 and TRBJ2-1, with TRBD2 identical over 8 bases. Germline values: CDR1 SGHRS, CDR2 YFSETQ. CDR3 size: 16 residues. V was clipped by 0 bases and J by 5 bases; unmatched bases: 7. CDR3 amino acids: CASSLVAGGGHNEQFF. Here the CDR3 DNA reads TGCGCCAGCAGCTTGGTGGCGGGAGGCGGCCACAATGAGCAGTTCTTC. Looking up the rest from reference TRBV5-1 and TRBJ2-1 gives the full variable domain: KAGVTQTPRYLIKTRGQQVTLSCSPISGHRSVSWYQQTPGQGLQFLFEYFSETQRNKGNFPGRFSGRQFSNSRSEMNVSTLELGDSALYLCASSLVAGGGHNEQFFGPGTRLTVL.

The J gene is TRBJ2-7, the V gene TRBV30; D is possibly TRBD2 (6 bases). Germline V CDR1 and CDR2: GTSNPN, SVGIG (reference sequence). This CDR3 contains 14 residues. The CDR3 region is CPLPSASVPSEQYF. CDR3 sequence (DNA): TGTCCGCTGCCCTCGGCTAGCGTTCCGTCCGAGCAGTACTTC.